The following is a T cell receptor beta chain sequence with its context. As yet, its antigen is unknown. The data were taken from a study of PD-L1 blockade in urothelial cancer. Study in general: Study patients had been treated with 0 to 3 previous chemotherapy regimens. It was at 3 weeks (second dose) and 6 weeks after treatment start that blood was analyzed.

Germline CDR1 SGHAT, CDR2 FQNNGV. Trimming shortened V by 4 bases and J by 0 bases, and 13 bases separated the two germline ends. This CDR3 is 16 amino acids long. Time point meaning: pretreatment peripheral blood. Patient sample counts ranged from 1 to 8, pretreatment and on-treatment. TCRdb's copy holds only in-frame clones and misses some; the assay was immunoSEQ multiplex PCR. The sample contains over 75,000 clones, 85% to 90% of which appear only once. General observations from the study: When pretreatment blood TCR clonality was below the median, it predicted better survival.

This specimen was PBMCs, taken around atezolizumab (anti-PD-L1) treatment. This receptor was obtained from a man in his 60s with urothelial cancer. The gene calls are TRBV11-2 and TRBJ1-3; no clear D gene. The CDR3 DNA is TGTGCCAGCAGCTCACCGAGTTCCTCCTCTGGAAACACCATATATTTT. Residues: CASSSPSSSSGNTIYF.